The T cell receptor (beta chain) described here comes from a study of cytomegalovirus exposure and HLA in healthy donors. Study results and limitations: In an earlier analysis, most TCR beta V segments were productive about 87% or about 30% of the time. Three CMV-associated chains proved CMV antigen-specific in vitro. Most TCRs appeared rarely, but some public TCRs recurred in many donors.

Comment on this clone: Its cognate antigen is unknown.

The germline gives CDR1 SGHTA, CDR2 FQGNSA. V shed 5 bases and J shed 8 bases, with 21 bases lying between them. The length of the CDR3 is 15 residues. Use of 60 Vbeta and 13 Jbeta primers characterized the PCR. Assay used: immunoSEQ multiplex PCR; TCRdb lists only in-frame clones, some missing. The data hold 150,000 or so clones, with roughly four fifths observed a single time. This sequence was found in a woman aged 18-35 years in good health and CMV-seropositive. The V gene is TRBV7-2, the J gene TRBJ1-2; D might be TRBD1 (6 bases). Sequenced: PBMCs. The chain's CDR3 is CASSPRGRDPRGYTF. CDR3 bases: TGTGCCAGCAGCCCTAGGGGGAGGGATCCGAGGGGCTACACCTTC. Together with reference TRBV7-2 and TRBJ1-2, the CDR3 gives the full variable domain: GAGVSQSPSNKVTEKGKDVELRCDPISGHTALYWYRQSLGQGLEFLIYFQGNSAPDKSGLPSDRFSAERTGGSVSTLTIQRTQQEDSAVYLCASSPRGRDPRGYTFGSGTRLTVV.